The 8 T cell receptor beta chains below come from one sample, sequenced in a study of blood T cell repertoires in COVID-19. TCRdb's table, derived via immunoSEQ multiplex PCR, lists solely in-frame clones and lacks some. The table shows about 300,000 clones, with about 90% occurring only once. Sequencing input: peripheral blood. These TCRs come from a young woman with COVID-19, enrolled during active disease.

J is TRBJ2-1 and V is TRBV7-8; TRBD2 agrees at 11 bases. CDR3 length: 15 amino acids. V was pared by 5 bases and J by 5 bases, with 5 bases of the junction left unmatched. CDR1 is SGHVS and CDR2 is FQNEAQ in the germline V gene. This chain's CDR3 is CASSPGLAANNEQFF. The CDR3 DNA reads TGTGCCAGCAGCCCGGGACTAGCGGCTAACAATGAGCAGTTCTTC. The full variable domain, its missing parts supplied by reference TRBV7-8 and TRBJ2-1, is GAGVSQSPRYKVAKRGQDVALRCDPISGHVSLFWYQQALGQGPEFLTYFQNEAQLDKSGLPSDRFFAERPEGSVSTLKIQRTQQEDSAVYLCASSPGLAANNEQFFGPGTRLTVL.

The rearrangement links TRBV15 to TRBJ1-5; D is undetermined. The CDR3 loop spans 14 amino acids. In germline, CDR1 is LNHNV, CDR2 YYDKDF (reference sequence). Trimming pared 3 bases from V and 5 bases from J, leaving 11 bases between. CDR3 in DNA: TGTGCCACCAGCAGTACCGGTCCCCATCAGCCCCAGCATTTT. It is translated as CATSSTGPHQPQHF.

This rearrangement joins TRBV19 to TRBJ1-1; a possible D gene is TRBD1 (6 bases). The CDR3 covers 14 residues. Trimming removed 4 bases at V and 2 bases at J, with 11 bases between. Germline V gene sequence: CDR1 LNHDA, CDR2 SQIVND (reference sequence). CDR3: CASSTWTVNTEAFF. The DNA for the CDR3 is TGTGCCAGTAGTACGTGGACAGTAAACACTGAAGCTTTCTTT.

The genes are TRBV2 and TRBJ2-7, with 10 bases aligning to TRBD1. The CDR3 is 12 amino acids. The V and J ends lost 11 bases and 5 bases, in that order; junction bases with no gene match: 6. The V gene's germline CDR1 is SNHLY and CDR2 FYNNEI. The CDR3 DNA reads TGTGCCGGAAAGGACAGGGGGGACGAGCAGTACTTC. Translating gives CAGKDRGDEQYF.

The rearrangement joins TRBV6-2 or TRBV6-3 to TRBJ1-1, with TRBD1 matching 9 bases. CDR1 MNHEY and CDR2 SVGEGT come from the germline V gene. Germline trimming cut 0 bases from V and 10 bases from J; bases unmatched to any gene: 6. The CDR3 runs to 14 residues. For the CDR3, the DNA is TGTGCCAGCAGTTACTCGATGGGACAGGGCGTAGCTTTCTTT. Translating it yields CASSYSMGQGVAFF.

V is TRBV12-3 or TRBV12-4 and J is TRBJ2-7; possible D gene TRBD2, 6 bases. V lost 1 base and J 12 bases, leaving 10 bases between the germline ends. The CDR3 contains 11 residues. The CDR3 sequence: CASSLEQEGYV. CDR3 in DNA: TGTGCCAGCAGTTTAGAGCAGGAGGGGTACGTC.

This clone was detected once. The chain joins TRBV21-1 to TRBJ1-5; no check of the table's D call, TRBD1, against the DNA was made. TRBV21-1 is designated a pseudogene. The length of the CDR3 is 13 residues. As DNA, the CDR3 is TGTGCCAGCCCTAAGGGGACAGTTCAGCCCCAGCATTTT. This translates into CASPKGTVQPQHF.

V gene TRBV7-2 combines with J gene TRBJ1-2; D is possibly TRBD1 (6 bases). Germline V CDR1 and CDR2: SGHTA, FQGNSA. The CDR3 length is 15 residues. V was pared by 0 bases and J by 4 bases, with 12 bases between. The CDR3 loop reads CASSLAQGPGYGYTF. DNA of the CDR3: TGTGCCAGCAGCTTAGCGCAGGGGCCGGGCTATGGCTACACCTTC.